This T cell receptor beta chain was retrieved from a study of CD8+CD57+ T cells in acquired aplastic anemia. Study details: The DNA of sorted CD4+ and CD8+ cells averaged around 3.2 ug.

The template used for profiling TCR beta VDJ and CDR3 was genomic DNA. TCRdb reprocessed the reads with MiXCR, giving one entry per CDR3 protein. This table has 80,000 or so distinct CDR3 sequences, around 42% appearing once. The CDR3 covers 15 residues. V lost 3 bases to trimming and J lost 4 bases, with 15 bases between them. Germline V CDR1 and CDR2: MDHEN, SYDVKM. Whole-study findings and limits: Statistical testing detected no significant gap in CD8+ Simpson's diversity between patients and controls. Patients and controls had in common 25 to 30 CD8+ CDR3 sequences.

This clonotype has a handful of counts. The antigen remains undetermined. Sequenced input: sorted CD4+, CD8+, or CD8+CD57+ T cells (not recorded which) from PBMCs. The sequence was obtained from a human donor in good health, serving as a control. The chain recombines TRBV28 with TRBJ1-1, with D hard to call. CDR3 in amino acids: CASSLSQNWVTEAFF. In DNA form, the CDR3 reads TGTGCCAGCAGTTTGTCTCAGAATTGGGTCACTGAAGCTTTCTTT.